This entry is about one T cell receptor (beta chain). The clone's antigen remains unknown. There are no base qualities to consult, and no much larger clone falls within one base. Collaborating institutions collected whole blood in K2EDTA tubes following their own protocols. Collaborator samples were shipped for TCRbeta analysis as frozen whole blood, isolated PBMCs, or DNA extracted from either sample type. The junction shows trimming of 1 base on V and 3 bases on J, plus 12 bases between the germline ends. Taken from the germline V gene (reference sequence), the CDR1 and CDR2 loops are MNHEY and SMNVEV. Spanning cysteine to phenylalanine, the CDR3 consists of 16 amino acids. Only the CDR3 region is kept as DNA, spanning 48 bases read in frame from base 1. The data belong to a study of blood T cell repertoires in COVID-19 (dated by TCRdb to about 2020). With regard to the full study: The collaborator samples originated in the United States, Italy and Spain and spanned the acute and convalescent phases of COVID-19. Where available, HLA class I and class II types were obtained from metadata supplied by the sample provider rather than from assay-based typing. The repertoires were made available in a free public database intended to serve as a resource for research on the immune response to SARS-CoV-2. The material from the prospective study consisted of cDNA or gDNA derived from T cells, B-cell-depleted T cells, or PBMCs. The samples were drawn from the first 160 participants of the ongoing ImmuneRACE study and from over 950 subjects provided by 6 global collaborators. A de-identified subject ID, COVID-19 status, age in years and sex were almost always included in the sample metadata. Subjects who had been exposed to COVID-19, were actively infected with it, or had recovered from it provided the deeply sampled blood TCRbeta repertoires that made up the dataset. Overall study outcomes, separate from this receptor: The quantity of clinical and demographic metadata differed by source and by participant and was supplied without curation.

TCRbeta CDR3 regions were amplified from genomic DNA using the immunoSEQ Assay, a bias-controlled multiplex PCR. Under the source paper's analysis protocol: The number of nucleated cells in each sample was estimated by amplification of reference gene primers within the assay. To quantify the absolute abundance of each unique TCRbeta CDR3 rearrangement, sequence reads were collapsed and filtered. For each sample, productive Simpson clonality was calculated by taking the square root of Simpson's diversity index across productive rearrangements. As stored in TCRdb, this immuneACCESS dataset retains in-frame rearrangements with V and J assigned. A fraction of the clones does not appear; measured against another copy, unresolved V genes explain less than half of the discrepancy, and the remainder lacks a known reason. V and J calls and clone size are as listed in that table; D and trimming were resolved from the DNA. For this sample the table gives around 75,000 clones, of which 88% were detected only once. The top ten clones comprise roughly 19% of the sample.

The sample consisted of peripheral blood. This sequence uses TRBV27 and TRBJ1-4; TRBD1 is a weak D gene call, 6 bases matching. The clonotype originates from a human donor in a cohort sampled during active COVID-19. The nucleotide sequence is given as TGTGCCAGCAGTTTATTAGGGGACAAAGCTAATGAAAAACTGTTTTTT. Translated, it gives CASSLLGDKANEKLFF.